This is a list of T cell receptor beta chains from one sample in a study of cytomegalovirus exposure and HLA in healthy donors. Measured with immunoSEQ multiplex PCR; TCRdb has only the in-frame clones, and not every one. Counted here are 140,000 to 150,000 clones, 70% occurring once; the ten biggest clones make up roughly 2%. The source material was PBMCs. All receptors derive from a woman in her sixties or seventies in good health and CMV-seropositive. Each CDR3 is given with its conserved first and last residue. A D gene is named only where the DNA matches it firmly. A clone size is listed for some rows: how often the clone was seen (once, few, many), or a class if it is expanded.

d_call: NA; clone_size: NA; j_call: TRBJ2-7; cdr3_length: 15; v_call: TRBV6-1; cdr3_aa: CASSEAATGPYEQYF; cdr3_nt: TGTGCCAGCAGTGAAGCAGCGACAGGCCCCTACGAGCAGTACTTC
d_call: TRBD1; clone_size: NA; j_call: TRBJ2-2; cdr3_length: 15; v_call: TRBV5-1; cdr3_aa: CASRSSGGITGELFF; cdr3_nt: TGCGCCAGCAGGTCCTCAGGGGGCATCACCGGGGAGCTGTTTTTT
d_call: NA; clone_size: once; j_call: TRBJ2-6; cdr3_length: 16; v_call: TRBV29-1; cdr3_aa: CSVEGTGSTGANVLTF; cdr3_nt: TGCAGCGTTGAGGGAACAGGGTCTACTGGGGCCAACGTCCTGACTTTC
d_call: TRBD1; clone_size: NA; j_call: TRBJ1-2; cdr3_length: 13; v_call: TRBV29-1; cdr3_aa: CSVAQGIVDGYTF; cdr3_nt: TGCAGCGTGGCACAGGGGATCGTGGATGGCTACACCTTC
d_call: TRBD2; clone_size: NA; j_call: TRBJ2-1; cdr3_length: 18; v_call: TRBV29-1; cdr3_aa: CSVPAGTSGKGSYNEQFF; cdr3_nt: TGCAGCGTTCCTGCCGGGACTAGCGGGAAAGGGTCCTACAATGAGCAGTTCTTC
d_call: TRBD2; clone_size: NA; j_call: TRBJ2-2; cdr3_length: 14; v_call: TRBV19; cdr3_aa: CASRIGGSTGELFF; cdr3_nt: TGTGCCAGTAGAATCGGGGGGAGCACCGGGGAGCTGTTTTTT
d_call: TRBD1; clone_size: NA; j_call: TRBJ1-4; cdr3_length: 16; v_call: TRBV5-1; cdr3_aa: CASSTNGQGAGEKLFF; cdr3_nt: TGCGCCAGCAGCACGAACGGACAGGGGGCGGGTGAAAAACTGTTTTTT
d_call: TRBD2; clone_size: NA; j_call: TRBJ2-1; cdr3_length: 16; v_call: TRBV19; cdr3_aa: CASSRLAGGPWNEQFF; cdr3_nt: TGTGCCAGTAGTCGACTAGCGGGAGGGCCGTGGAATGAGCAGTTCTTC
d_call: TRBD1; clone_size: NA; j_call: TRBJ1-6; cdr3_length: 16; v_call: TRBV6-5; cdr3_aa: CASSYSAGQGNSPLHF; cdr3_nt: TGTGCCAGCAGTTACTCCGCGGGACAGGGGAATTCACCCCTCCACTTT
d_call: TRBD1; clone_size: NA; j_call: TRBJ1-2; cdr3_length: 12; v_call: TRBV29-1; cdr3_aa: CSVVWDSYGYTF; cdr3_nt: TGCAGCGTTGTTTGGGACAGCTATGGCTACACCTTC
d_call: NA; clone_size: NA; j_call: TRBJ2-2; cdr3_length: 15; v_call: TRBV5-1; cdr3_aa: CASSLDRTYTGELFF; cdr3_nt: TGCGCCAGCAGCTTAGACAGGACGTACACCGGGGAGCTGTTTTTT
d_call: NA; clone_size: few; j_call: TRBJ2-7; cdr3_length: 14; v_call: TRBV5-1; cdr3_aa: CASSSGTSSYEQYF; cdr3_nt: TGCGCCAGCAGTTCCGGGACAAGCTCCTACGAGCAGTACTTC
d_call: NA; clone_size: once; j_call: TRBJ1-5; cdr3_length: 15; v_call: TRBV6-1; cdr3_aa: CASRISGDSNQPQHF; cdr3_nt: TGTGCCAGCAGGATTTCAGGGGATAGCAATCAGCCCCAGCATTTT
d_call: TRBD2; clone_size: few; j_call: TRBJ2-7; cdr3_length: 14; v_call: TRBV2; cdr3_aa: CASRPGRGDYEQYF; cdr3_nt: TGTGCCAGCAGACCGGGACGGGGGGACTACGAGCAGTACTTC
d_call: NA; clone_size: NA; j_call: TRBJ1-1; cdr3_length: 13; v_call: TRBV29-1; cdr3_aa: CSVVRVLNTEAFF; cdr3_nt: TGCAGCGTTGTACGGGTTTTGAACACTGAAGCTTTCTTT
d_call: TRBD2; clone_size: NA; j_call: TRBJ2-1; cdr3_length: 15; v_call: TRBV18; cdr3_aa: CASSSLAGEGNEQFF; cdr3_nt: TGTGCCAGCTCGTCACTAGCGGGAGAGGGTAATGAGCAGTTCTTC
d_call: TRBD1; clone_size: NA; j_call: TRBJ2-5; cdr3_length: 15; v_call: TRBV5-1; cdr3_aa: CASSSGQGALETQYF; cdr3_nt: TGCGCCAGCAGCTCGGGACAGGGGGCATTGGAGACCCAGTACTTC
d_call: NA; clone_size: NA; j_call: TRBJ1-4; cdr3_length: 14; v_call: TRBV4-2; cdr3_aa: CASSLDSRNEKLFF; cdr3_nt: TGTGCCAGCAGCTTAGACAGCCGTAATGAAAAACTGTTTTTT
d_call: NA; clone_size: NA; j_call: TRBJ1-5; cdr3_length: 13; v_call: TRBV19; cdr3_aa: CASRNREDQPQHF; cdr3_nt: TGTGCCAGTAGGAACCGGGAAGATCAGCCCCAGCATTTT
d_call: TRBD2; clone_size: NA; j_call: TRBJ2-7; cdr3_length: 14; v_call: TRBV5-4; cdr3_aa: CASSLSGVGREQYF; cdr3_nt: TGTGCCAGCAGCCTTAGCGGGGTGGGGAGGGAGCAGTACTTC
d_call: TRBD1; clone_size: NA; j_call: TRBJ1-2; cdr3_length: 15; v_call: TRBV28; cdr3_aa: CASSPGGALSRGYTF; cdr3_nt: TGTGCCAGCAGTCCAGGGGGCGCGTTATCGCGAGGCTACACCTTC
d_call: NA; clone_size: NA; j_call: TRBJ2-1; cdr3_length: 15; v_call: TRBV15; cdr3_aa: CATSRGGISYNEQFF; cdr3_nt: TGTGCCACCAGCAGAGGAGGAATCTCCTACAATGAGCAGTTCTTC
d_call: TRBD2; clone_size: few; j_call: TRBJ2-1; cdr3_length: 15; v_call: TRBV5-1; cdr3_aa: CASRLAESSYNEQFF; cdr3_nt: TGCGCCAGCAGACTAGCGGAAAGCTCCTACAATGAGCAGTTCTTC
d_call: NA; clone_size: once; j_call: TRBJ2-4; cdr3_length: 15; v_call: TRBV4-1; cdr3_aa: CASSQLMDNKNIQYF; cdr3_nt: TGCGCCAGCAGCCAGCTTATGGACAACAAAAACATTCAGTACTTC
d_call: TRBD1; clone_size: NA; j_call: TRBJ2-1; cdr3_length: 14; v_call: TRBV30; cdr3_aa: CAWTGTGGYNEQFF; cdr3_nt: TGTGCCTGGACTGGGACAGGGGGGTACAATGAGCAGTTCTTC
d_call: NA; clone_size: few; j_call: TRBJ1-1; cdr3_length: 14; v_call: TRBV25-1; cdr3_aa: CASSETSRNTEAFF; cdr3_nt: TGTGCCAGCAGTGAAACTTCCCGGAACACTGAAGCTTTCTTT
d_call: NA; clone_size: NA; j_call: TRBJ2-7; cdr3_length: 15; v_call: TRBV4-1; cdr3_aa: CASSSMGGEIYEQYF; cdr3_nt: TGCGCCAGCAGCTCCATGGGGGGAGAGATTTACGAGCAGTACTTC
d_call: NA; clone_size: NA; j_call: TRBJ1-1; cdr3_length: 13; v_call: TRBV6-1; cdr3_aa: CASTKGGDWEAFF; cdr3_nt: TGTGCCAGCACTAAAGGAGGGGATTGGGAAGCTTTCTTT
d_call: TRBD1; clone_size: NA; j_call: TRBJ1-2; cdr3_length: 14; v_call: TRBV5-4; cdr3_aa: CASSPLQGGGGYTF; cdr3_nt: TGTGCCAGCAGCCCTTTGCAAGGGGGCGGTGGCTACACCTTC
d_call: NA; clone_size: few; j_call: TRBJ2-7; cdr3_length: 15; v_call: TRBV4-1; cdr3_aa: CASSQAGLLSYEQYF; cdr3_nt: TGCGCCAGCAGCCAGGCTGGCCTGTTATCCTACGAGCAGTACTTC
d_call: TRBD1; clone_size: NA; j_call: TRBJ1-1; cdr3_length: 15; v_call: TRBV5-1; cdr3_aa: CASSSGTAENTEAFF; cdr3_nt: TGCGCCAGCAGCTCCGGGACAGCTGAGAACACTGAAGCTTTCTTT
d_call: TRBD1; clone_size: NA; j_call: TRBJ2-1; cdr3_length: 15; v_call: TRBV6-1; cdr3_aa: CASIIQGASYNEQFF; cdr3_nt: TGTGCCAGCATCATACAGGGGGCGTCCTACAATGAGCAGTTCTTC
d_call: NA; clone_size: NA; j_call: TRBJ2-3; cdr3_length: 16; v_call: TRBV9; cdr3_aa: CASSSSGTQTTDTQYF; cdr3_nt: TGTGCCAGCAGCTCTTCCGGGACACAGACCACAGATACGCAGTATTTT
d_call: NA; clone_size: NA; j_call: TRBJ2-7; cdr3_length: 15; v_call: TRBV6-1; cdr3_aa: CASSLLGLKAYEQYF; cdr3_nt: TGTGCCAGCAGTCTATTAGGACTGAAAGCCTACGAGCAGTACTTC
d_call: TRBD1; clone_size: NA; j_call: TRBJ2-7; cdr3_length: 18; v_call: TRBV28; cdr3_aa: CASSLWDRGTTLSYEQYF; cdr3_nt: TGTGCCAGCAGTTTATGGGACAGGGGCACAACACTTTCCTACGAGCAGTACTTC
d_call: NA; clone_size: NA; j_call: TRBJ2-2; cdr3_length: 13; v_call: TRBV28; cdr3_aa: CASSPRDTGELFF; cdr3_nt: TGTGCCAGCAGTCCCCGCGATACCGGGGAGCTGTTTTTT
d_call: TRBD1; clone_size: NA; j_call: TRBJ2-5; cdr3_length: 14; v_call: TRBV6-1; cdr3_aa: CASSVTGVQETQYF; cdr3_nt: TGTGCCAGCAGTGTCACAGGGGTCCAAGAGACCCAGTACTTC
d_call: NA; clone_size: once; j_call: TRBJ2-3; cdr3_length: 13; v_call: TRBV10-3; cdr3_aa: CAISFSGKETQYF; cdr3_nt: TGTGCCATCAGTTTTAGTGGAAAGGAGACGCAGTATTTT
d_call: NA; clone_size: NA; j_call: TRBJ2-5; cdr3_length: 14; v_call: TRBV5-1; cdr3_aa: CASSLGLDSETQYF; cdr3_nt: TGCGCCAGCAGCTTGGGCCTAGATAGCGAGACCCAGTACTTC
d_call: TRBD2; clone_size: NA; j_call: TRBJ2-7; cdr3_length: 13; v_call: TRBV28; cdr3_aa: CASRGGLGSEQYF; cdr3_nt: TGTGCCAGCAGGGGGGGACTAGGCAGCGAGCAGTACTTC
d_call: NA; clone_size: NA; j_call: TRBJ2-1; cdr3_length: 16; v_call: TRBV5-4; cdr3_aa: CASSLAAVSSYNEQFF; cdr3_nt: TGTGCCAGCAGCTTGGCGGCGGTAAGCTCCTACAATGAGCAGTTCTTC
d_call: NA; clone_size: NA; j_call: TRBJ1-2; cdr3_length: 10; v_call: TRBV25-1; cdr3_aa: CATGQNGYTF; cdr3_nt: TGTGCCACTGGACAGAATGGCTACACCTTC
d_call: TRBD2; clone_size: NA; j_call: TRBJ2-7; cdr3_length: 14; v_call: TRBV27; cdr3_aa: CASTRLAGVYEQYF; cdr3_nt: TGTGCCAGCACCCGATTAGCGGGAGTATACGAGCAGTACTTC
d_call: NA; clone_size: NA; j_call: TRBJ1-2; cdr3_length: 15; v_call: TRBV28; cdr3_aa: CASSFLLKGELGYTF; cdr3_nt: TGTGCCAGCAGTTTCCTCTTAAAGGGGGAATTAGGCTACACCTTC
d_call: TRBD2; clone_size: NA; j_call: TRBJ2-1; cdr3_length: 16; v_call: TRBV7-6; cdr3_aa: CASSLGLAGGYNEQFF; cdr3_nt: TGTGCCAGCAGCTTAGGACTAGCGGGAGGATACAATGAGCAGTTCTTC
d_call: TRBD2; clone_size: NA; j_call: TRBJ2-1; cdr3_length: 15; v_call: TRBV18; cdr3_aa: CASSQLAALGNEQFF; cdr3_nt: TGTGCCAGCTCACAGCTAGCGGCTTTAGGCAATGAGCAGTTCTTC
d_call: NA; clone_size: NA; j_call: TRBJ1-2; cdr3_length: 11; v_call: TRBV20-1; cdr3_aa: CSARETGGYTF; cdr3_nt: TGCAGTGCTCGTGAGACGGGAGGCTACACCTTC
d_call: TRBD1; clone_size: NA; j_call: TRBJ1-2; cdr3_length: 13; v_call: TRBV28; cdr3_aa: CASSFGQGYGYTF; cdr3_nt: TGTGCCAGCAGTTTTGGACAGGGATACGGCTACACCTTC